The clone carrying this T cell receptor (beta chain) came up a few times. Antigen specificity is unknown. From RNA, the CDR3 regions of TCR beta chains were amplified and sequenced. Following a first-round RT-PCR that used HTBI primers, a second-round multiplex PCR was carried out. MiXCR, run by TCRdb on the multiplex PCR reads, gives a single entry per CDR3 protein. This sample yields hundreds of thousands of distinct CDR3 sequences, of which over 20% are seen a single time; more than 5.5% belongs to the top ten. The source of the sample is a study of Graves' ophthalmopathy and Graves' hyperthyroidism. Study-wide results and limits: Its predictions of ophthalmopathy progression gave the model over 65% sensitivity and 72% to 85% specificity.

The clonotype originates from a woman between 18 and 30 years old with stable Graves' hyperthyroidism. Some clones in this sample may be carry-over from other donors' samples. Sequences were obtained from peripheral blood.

As DNA, the CDR3 is TGTGCCAGCAGTTTAGGGACAAACGAAGAGACCCAGTACTTC. Its protein is CASSLGTNEETQYF. J is TRBJ2-5 and V is TRBV12-3 or TRBV12-4; D is possibly TRBD1 (5 bases). This CDR3 region has 14 residues. V dropped 1 base and J dropped 3 bases, with 9 bases sitting between them.